Following are 8 T cell receptor beta chains from one sample sequenced in a study of T cell responses to AZD1222 COVID-19 vaccine. Assay used: immunoSEQ multiplex PCR; TCRdb lists only in-frame clones, some missing. The data contain 45,000 to 55,000 clones, around four fifths of them singletons. Sequenced material: peripheral blood, taken on day 0 of AZD1222 vaccination. Every receptor here comes from an adult in good health.

This clone was detected a few times. V is TRBV2 and J is TRBJ2-2; a possible D gene is TRBD2 (5 bases). The ends were cut back, 2 bases at V and 6 bases at J, with 10 bases in the middle. This CDR3 is 14 amino acids long. Germline values: CDR1 SNHLY, CDR2 FYNNEI. Written as DNA, the CDR3 is TGTGCCAGCAGTGAACGAGGGAATCCCGGGGAGCTGTTTTTT. As protein: CASSERGNPGELFF.

The sample holds a few counts of this clone. V is TRBV20-1 and J is TRBJ1-5; 7 nucleotides match TRBD1. The CDR3 is made up of 15 amino acids. CDR1 DFQATT and CDR2 SNEGSKA come from the germline V gene (reference sequence). Trimming at V came to 3 bases and at J to 10 bases, leaving 15 bases not matched to a gene. The CDR3 sequence: CSASLQGQGRTPQHF. CDR3 nucleotide sequence: TGCAGTGCTAGTTTACAGGGGCAGGGAAGAACCCCCCAGCATTTT.

The gene calls are TRBV7-2 and TRBJ2-7; tentative D call: TRBD1 (6 bases). The V gene lost 6 bases and the J gene lost 2 bases, with 14 bases spanning the gap. Germline CDR1 is SGHTA and CDR2 is FQGNSA. CDR3 length equals 14 residues. CDR3 region: CASSRGTGPYEQYF. The CDR3 DNA is TGTGCCAGCAGTAGGGGGACGGGACCCTACGAGCAGTACTTC.

The chain is built from TRBV6-2 or TRBV6-3 and TRBJ2-3; D tentatively reads TRBD1 or TRBD2 (5 bases each). The germline V gene has CDR1 MNHEY and CDR2 SVGEGT. This CDR3 region has 14 residues. V lost 2 bases to trimming and J lost 2 bases, with 8 bases between them. The CDR3 DNA sequence: TGTGCCAGCAGTTACGGGACCGCCACAGATACGCAGTATTTT. Its protein is CASSYGTATDTQYF.

The J gene is TRBJ2-7, the V gene TRBV18; D gene ambiguous. This CDR3 has 17 amino acids. The V gene's germline CDR1 is KGHSH and CDR2 LQKENI. V was pared by 4 bases and J by 0 bases, with 19 bases between. CDR3 sequence: CASSHLDRSAYSYEQYF. CDR3 coding DNA: TGTGCCAGCTCACATTTGGACCGCAGTGCTTACTCCTACGAGCAGTACTTC.

The chain has TRBV5-1 and TRBJ1-1; D is uncertain. Germline CDR1 SGHRS, CDR2 YFSETQ. The CDR3 totals 14 residues. The ends were cut back, 4 bases at V and 5 bases at J, with 15 bases in the middle. This chain's CDR3 is CASSKTPSGTEAFF. The CDR3 region has the DNA TGCGCCAGCAGCAAGACCCCGAGCGGGACTGAAGCTTTCTTT.

This clone has a single count. The rearrangement links TRBV19 to TRBJ1-1, with 10 bases aligning to TRBD1. This CDR3 is 16 amino acids long. The J segment lost 6 bases and the V segment lost 2 bases, leaving 9 bases of the junction unmatched. Per germline, CDR1 LNHDA and CDR2 SQIVND (reference sequence). The CDR3 bases are TGTGCCAGTAGTATATCCCGGACAGGGGGAACCGCTGAAGCTTTCTTT. It specifies CASSISRTGGTAEAFF.

V is TRBV7-9 and J is TRBJ2-5; 7 positions match TRBD1. V shed 5 bases and J 7 bases; nucleotides not matched to a gene: 4. This CDR3 region has 12 residues. Germline V gene lookup returns CDR1 SEHNR and CDR2 FQNEAQ (reference sequence). Here the CDR3 reads CASSLTGRTQYF. The CDR3 bases are TGTGCCAGCAGCCTGACAGGGCGGACCCAGTACTTC.